This record covers a single TCR beta chain. Authors' analysis steps: Scientists estimated how many nucleated cells there were by amplifying reference gene primers. Here immunoSEQ multiplex PCR was the method, and the copy in TCRdb shows in-frame clones only, minus some. V and J calls and clone size come straight from that table; D and trimming were deduced from the DNA. The data hold 150,000 to 200,000 clones, with 70% to 85% observed a single time. CDR3 length equals 15 residues. The junction had 4 bases not matched to a gene; V was cut back by 3 bases and J by 2 bases. Germline CDR1 and CDR2: PRHDT and FYEKMQ (reference sequence). This sample stems from a study of blood T cell repertoires in COVID-19. At the level of the study: The samples span acute and convalescent COVID-19 from the United States, Italy and Spain. T cells, B-cell-depleted T cells, or PBMCs provided the cDNA or gDNA that served as material.

Sequenced material: peripheral blood. This receptor was obtained from a woman of 80 years or more with acute or convalescent COVID-19. V usage is TRBV13 and J usage is TRBJ1-3, with TRBD1 matching over 7 bases. This chain's CDR3 is CASSFRQGTGNTIYF. DNA for the CDR3: TGTGCCAGCAGCTTCAGACAGGGAACTGGAAACACCATATATTTT.